The 14 T cell receptor beta chains below were found in one sample sequenced in a study of shared clonotypes between healthy human individuals. CD45RO-negative CD8 cells positively selected for CCR7 made up the naive population, which excluded terminally differentiated effector memory CD45RA+ cells. TCRdb keeps only in-frame clones here, not all; method: immunoSEQ multiplex PCR. The table shows 750,000 to 1,000,000 clones, with 85% to 95% occurring only once. Sample: naive CD8+ T cells sorted from blood. The receptors derive from a man aged 30 to 39 in good health.

CDR3 nucleotides: TGTGCCAGCAGTGATATAGCGGGACGCCCCGTTTATACGCAGTATTTT. Its protein product is CASSDIAGRPVYTQYF. The chain employs TRBV6-1 and TRBJ2-3; TRBD2 aligns across 8 bases. The CDR3 spans 16 residues. Trimming cost V 3 bases and J 7 bases; bases outside gene matches: 12. Germline V gene sequence: CDR1 MNHNS, CDR2 SASEGT.

This clone was seen only once. The V and J genes are TRBV5-3 and TRBJ2-1; the D gene could be TRBD1 or TRBD2 (5 bases each). TRBV5-3 is assigned to the ORF class and has an uncertain function. Trimming left V 3 bases short and J 7 bases short, with 11 bases between. The CDR3 runs to 13 residues. This CDR3 is CARSWGPENEQFF. The DNA for the CDR3 is TGTGCCAGAAGCTGGGGACCTGAAAATGAGCAGTTCTTC.

The CDR3 bases are TGTGCCAGCAGCATCGACAGTAGCACCGGGGAGCTGTTTTTT. It encodes CASSIDSSTGELFF. This sequence joins TRBV7-6 and TRBJ2-2, with D possibly being TRBD1 (5 bases). This CDR3 is built from 14 residues. Trimming removed 5 bases at V and 4 bases at J, with 11 bases between. CDR1 and CDR2 (germline): SGHVS, FNYEAQ. The complete variable domain, with remaining parts taken from reference TRBV7-6 and TRBJ2-2, reads GAGVSQSPRYKVTKRGQDVALRCDPISGHVSLYWYRQALGQGPEFLTYFNYEAQQDKSGLPNDRFSAERPEGSISTLTIQRTEQRDSAMYRCASSIDSSTGELFFGEGSRLTVL.

The chain employs TRBV28 and TRBJ2-1; D gene uncertain. Trimming pared 3 bases from V and 9 bases from J, leaving 12 bases between. The CDR3 contains 13 residues. Looked up from germline, CDR1 is MDHEN and CDR2 is SYDVKM. In nucleotides, the CDR3 is TGTGCCAGCAGTTTGGGTATATGGGGTGAGCAGTTCTTC. Translation: CASSLGIWGEQFF.

V usage is TRBV5-8 and J usage is TRBJ2-6; tentatively, D is TRBD1 (6 bases). Per the germline V gene, CDR1 is SGHTS and CDR2 is YDEGEE. V lost 2 bases, J lost 0 bases, and 12 bases lay in between. There are 17 residues in the CDR3. CDR3 sequence (DNA): TGTGCCAGCAGCTTTTTACAGGGATTCTCTGGGGCCAACGTCCTGACTTTC. Its protein is CASSFLQGFSGANVLTF.

For this clone: Distinct nucleotide sequences in the sample also encode this CDR3. This chain uses TRBV6-5 with TRBJ1-1; D perhaps matches TRBD1 (6 bases). Trimming shortened V by 0 bases and J by 4 bases, and 12 bases separated the two germline ends. CDR3 length: 15 residues. Germline CDR1 MNHEY, CDR2 SVGAGI. CDR3 sequence reads: CASSYSRGLGTEAFF. The CDR3 DNA is TGTGCCAGCAGTTACTCCAGGGGATTGGGCACTGAAGCTTTCTTT.

The chain uses TRBV10-3 and TRBJ2-1, with D hard to call. In germline, CDR1 is ENHRY, CDR2 SYGVKD. V shed 5 bases and J shed 2 bases, with 13 bases lying between them. This CDR3 has 15 residues. The CDR3 is CAISSPLSPYNEQFF. CDR3 sequence (DNA): TGTGCCATCAGTAGCCCCTTGTCCCCCTACAATGAGCAGTTCTTC.

This clone was observed once. The chain joins TRBV7-9 to TRBJ2-2, with D unresolved. Germline V lookup: CDR1 SEHNR, CDR2 FQNEAQ (reference sequence). The CDR3 covers 13 residues. Trimming took off 5 bases at V and 10 bases at J, with 14 bases between the two ends. The CDR3 DNA sequence: TGTGCCAGCAGCCAAATTCCGAGAGAGGAGCTGTTTTTT. This codes for CASSQIPREELFF. The full variable domain, in which reference TRBV7-9 and TRBJ2-2 provide the parts outside the CDR3, is DTGVSQNPRHKITKRGQNVTFRCDPISEHNRLYWYRQTLGQGPEFLTYFQNEAQLEKSRLLSDRFSAERPKGSFSTLEIQRTEQGDSAMYLCASSQIPREELFFGEGSRLTVL.

V and J are TRBV7-9 and TRBJ2-1; 7 bases are shared with TRBD1. V lost 6 bases to trimming and J lost 7 bases; unmatched junction nucleotides: 12. This CDR3 spans 15 amino acids. From germline, CDR1 is SEHNR and CDR2 FQNEAQ (reference sequence). The CDR3 here is CASSGPGQIRNEQFF. DNA of the CDR3: TGTGCCAGCAGTGGTCCGGGACAGATAAGAAATGAGCAGTTCTTC. Full variable domain (outside the CDR3, taken from reference TRBV7-9 and TRBJ2-1): DTGVSQNPRHKITKRGQNVTFRCDPISEHNRLYWYRQTLGQGPEFLTYFQNEAQLEKSRLLSDRFSAERPKGSFSTLEIQRTEQGDSAMYLCASSGPGQIRNEQFFGPGTRLTVL.

This chain joins TRBV6-5 and TRBJ2-7; the match to TRBD2 covers 13 bases. The CDR3 spans 14 residues. After removal of 7 bases from V and 4 bases from J, the junction contained 4 bases not matched to a gene. Germline assignment: CDR1 MNHEY and CDR2 SVGAGI. CDR3 sequence: CASTWTSGSYEQYF. CDR3 bases: TGTGCCAGCACCTGGACTAGCGGGAGTTACGAGCAGTACTTC.

The chain is built from TRBV27 and TRBJ2-7; TRBD1 matches at 8 bases. J gave up 9 bases and V 5 bases, and 12 bases lay outside the gene matches. Germline V lookup: CDR1 MNHEY, CDR2 SMNVEV (reference sequence). CDR3 length: 14 residues. The CDR3 coding sequence is TGTGCCAGCAGTATTCTAGGACAGGGCAATTGGCAGTACTTC. It codes for CASSILGQGNWQYF.

This clone occurred a few times. V is TRBV27 and J is TRBJ1-5; D remains unclear. This CDR3 is 15 amino acids long. CDR1 MNHEY and CDR2 SMNVEV come from the germline V gene (reference sequence). V was cut by 1 base and J by 0 bases, with 7 bases left in between. The CDR3 loop is CASSLYGYSNQPQHF. CDR3 sequence (DNA): TGTGCCAGCAGTTTATACGGTTATAGCAATCAGCCCCAGCATTTT.

The chain carries TRBV19 and TRBJ2-6; no clear D. The ends were cut back, 7 bases at V and 1 base at J, with 11 bases in the middle. Germline V gene sequence: CDR1 LNHDA, CDR2 SQIVND (reference sequence). The CDR3 has 15 residues. Here the CDR3 DNA reads TGTGCCAGTACCAGACTCGATTCTGGGGCCAACGTCCTGACTTTC. This gives the protein CASTRLDSGANVLTF.

The rearrangement uses TRBV4-1 and TRBJ2-7; TRBD2 aligns across 9 bases. The CDR3 has 16 amino acids. The germline gives CDR1 MGHRA, CDR2 YSYEKL. V lost 1 base to trimming and J lost 4 bases; unmatched junction nucleotides: 8. CDR3 coding DNA: TGCGCCAGCAGCCAAGCTGGAGTAGCGGGGGTATACGAGCAGTACTTC. As protein: CASSQAGVAGVYEQYF.